The 14 T cell receptor beta chains below were found in one sample sequenced in a study of identical twins. MiXCR, run by TCRdb on the 5' RACE reads, gives a single entry per CDR3 protein. The table shows around 1.7 million distinct CDR3 sequences, with under 35% occurring only once. Material: cord blood. Receptors were obtained from a newborn girl in good health.

A few counts support this clonotype. The chain combines TRBV27 with TRBJ1-4, with 9 nucleotides matching TRBD1. The CDR3 totals 16 residues. Germline V gene lookup returns CDR1 MNHEY and CDR2 SMNVEV (reference sequence). The junction had 12 bases not matched to a gene; V was cut back by 5 bases and J by 8 bases. DNA of the CDR3: TGTGCCAGCAGTCCTAGCCCGACAGGGGGGGGAGAAAAACTGTTTTTT. This sequence encodes CASSPSPTGGGEKLFF. Complete variable domain (other parts from reference TRBV27 and TRBJ1-4): EAQVTQNPRYLITVTGKKLTVTCSQNMNHEYMSWYRQDPGLGLRQIYYSMNVEVTDKGDVPEGYKVSRKEKRNFPLILESPSPNQTSLYFCASSPSPTGGGEKLFFGSGTQLSVL.

Concerning this clonotype: A much larger clone lies a single base off, so this may be a read error. The chain combines TRBV29-1 with TRBJ2-6, with D perhaps matching TRBD1 (6 bases). The CDR3 has 14 amino acids. Germline CDR1 SQVTM, CDR2 ANQGSEA. CDR3 bases: TGCAGCGCCTTCACAGGGTCTGGGGCCAACGTCCCGACTTTC. This gives the protein CSAFTGSGANVPTF.

The rearrangement links TRBV12-3 or TRBV12-4 to TRBJ1-6; 7 bases are shared with TRBD1. The V segment lost 6 bases and the J segment 7 bases; nucleotides outside the gene matches: 9. This CDR3 is built from 15 residues. The CDR3 region is CASRTDRDWNSPLHF. The DNA of the CDR3 is TGTGCCAGCAGGACCGACAGGGATTGGAATTCACCCCTCCACTTT.

This clonotype was seen repeatedly, ten times or more. CDR3 DNA sequence: TGTGCCAGCAGTTATTCGGACTACCTAGGCACAGATACGCAGTATTTT. Encoded protein: CASSYSDYLGTDTQYF. This chain links TRBV6-6 with TRBJ2-3; TRBD2 might be the D (6 bases). This CDR3 is built from 16 residues. Germline assignment: CDR1 MNHNY and CDR2 SVGAGI (reference sequence). Trimming pared 3 bases from V and 1 base from J, leaving 14 bases between.

The table lists this clonotype with a count of one. J is TRBJ1-2 and V is TRBV5-1, with 9 nucleotides matching TRBD1. Per germline, CDR1 SGHRS and CDR2 YFSETQ. This CDR3 has 14 amino acids. Trimming cost V 5 bases and J 3 bases; bases outside gene matches: 5. CDR3 coding DNA: TGCGCCAGCAGGGGAAGACAGGGGGACTATGGCTACACCTTC. Translating it yields CASRGRQGDYGYTF.

Comment on this clonotype: This may arise from a read error, as a much more abundant clone is one base away. The V and J genes are TRBV5-1 and TRBJ1-2; weak D call: TRBD1 (5 bases). Germline V CDR1 and CDR2: SGHRS, YFSETQ. V lost 2 bases, J lost 2 bases, and 16 bases lay in between. The CDR3 totals 16 residues. The CDR3 reads CASSFFRDGLNYGYTF. DNA for the CDR3: TGCGCCAGCAGCTTCTTTAGGGACGGACTCAACTATGGCTACACCTTC.

This clonotype was counted a few times. The chain links TRBV6-5 to TRBJ1-1, with D unresolved. The germline V gene encodes CDR1 MNHEY and CDR2 SVGAGI. The CDR3 sequence is 13 residues long. Trimming took 6 bases from V and 1 from J, leaving 9 bases between them. In DNA, the CDR3 is TGTGCCAGCAGAGAGGCTAAGAACACTGAAGCTTTCTTT. Protein product: CASREAKNTEAFF.

V and J are TRBV6-2 or TRBV6-3 and TRBJ2-7; 9 bases match TRBD2. The germline V gene has CDR1 MNHEY and CDR2 SVGEGT. The length of the CDR3 is 14 residues. V shed 2 bases and J 3 bases; nucleotides not matched to a gene: 2. CDR3 loop: CASSYVSGSYEQYF. The CDR3 coding sequence is TGTGCCAGCAGTTACGTTAGCGGGAGCTACGAGCAGTACTTC.

Points on this clonotype: This may arise from a read error, as a much more abundant clone is one base away. The V call is TRBV12-3 or TRBV12-4, the J call TRBJ2-1; TRBD2 might be the D (7 bases). The CDR3 totals 13 residues. V lost 6 bases, J lost 13 bases, and 19 bases lay in between. The CDR3 region has the DNA TGTGCCAGCAGGGCGGGGGCCCAAGAGACCCAGTTCTTC. Amino acid sequence: CASRAGAQETQFF.

The chain combines TRBV6-1 with TRBJ1-1; 9 positions agree with TRBD1. The V gene's germline CDR1 is MNHNS and CDR2 SASEGT. This CDR3 comprises 14 residues. Unmatched junction bases numbered 3, after V lost 6 bases and J lost 1 base. DNA for the CDR3: TGTGCCAGCAGAGAGACAGGGGGGAACACTGAAGCTTTCTTT. As protein: CASRETGGNTEAFF.

The rearrangement joins TRBV12-3 or TRBV12-4 to TRBJ1-4, with D tentatively TRBD1 (5 bases). V shed 8 bases and J shed 4 bases, with 8 bases lying between them. The CDR3 covers 12 residues. The chain's CDR3 is CASRDFNEKLFF. The CDR3 bases are TGTGCCAGCCGGGACTTTAATGAAAAACTGTTTTTT.

This clonotype was found a few times. The chain employs TRBV5-1 and TRBJ1-2; no clear D. Germline values: CDR1 SGHRS, CDR2 YFSETQ. The CDR3 has 16 amino acids. V was pared by 3 bases and J by 2 bases, with 17 bases between. CDR3 DNA: TGCGCCAGCAGCTACCTACCGACACAACCCAACTATGGCTACACCTTC. It is translated as CASSYLPTQPNYGYTF.

The rearrangement uses TRBV2 and TRBJ2-3; 7 bases match TRBD1. V shed 6 bases and J 3 bases; nucleotides not matched to a gene: 9. This CDR3 spans 15 amino acids. The germline gives CDR1 SNHLY, CDR2 FYNNEI. As DNA, the CDR3 is TGTGCCAGCAGAGCACAGGGGATTTGGACAGATACGCAGTATTTT. Protein: CASRAQGIWTDTQYF.

This clonotype has more than one count but fewer than ten. The V call is TRBV12-3 or TRBV12-4, the J call TRBJ1-2, with D possibly being TRBD1 (6 bases). The V end lost 1 base, the J end lost 7 bases, and 13 bases lay between the germline ends. The CDR3 totals 14 residues. The CDR3 sequence: CASSLEQGRSGYTF. The CDR3 nucleotides read TGTGCCAGCAGTTTAGAACAGGGAAGGAGTGGCTACACCTTC.